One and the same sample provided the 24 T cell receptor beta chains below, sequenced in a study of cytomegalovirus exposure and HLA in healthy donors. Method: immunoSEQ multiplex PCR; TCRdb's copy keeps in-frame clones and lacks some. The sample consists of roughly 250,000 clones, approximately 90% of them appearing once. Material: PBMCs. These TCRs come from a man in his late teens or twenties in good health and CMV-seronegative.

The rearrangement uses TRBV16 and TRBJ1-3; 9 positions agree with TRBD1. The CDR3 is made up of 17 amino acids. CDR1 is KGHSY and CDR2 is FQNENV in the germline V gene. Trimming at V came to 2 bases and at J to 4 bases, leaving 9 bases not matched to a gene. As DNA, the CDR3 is TGTGCCAGCAGCCAACGGACAGGGGTTGTGCTCGGAAACACCATATATTTT. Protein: CASSQRTGVVLGNTIYF.

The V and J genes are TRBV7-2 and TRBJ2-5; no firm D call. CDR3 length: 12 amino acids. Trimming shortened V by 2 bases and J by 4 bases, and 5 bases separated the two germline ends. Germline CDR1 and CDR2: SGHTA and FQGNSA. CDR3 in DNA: TGTGCCAGCAGCTTACCTTTAGAGACCCAGTACTTC. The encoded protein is CASSLPLETQYF.

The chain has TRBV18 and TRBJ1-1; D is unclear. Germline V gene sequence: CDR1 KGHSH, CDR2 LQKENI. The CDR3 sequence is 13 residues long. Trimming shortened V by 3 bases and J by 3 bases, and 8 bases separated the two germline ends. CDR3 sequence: CASSPRGYTEAFF. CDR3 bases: TGTGCCAGCTCACCGCGGGGATACACTGAAGCTTTCTTT. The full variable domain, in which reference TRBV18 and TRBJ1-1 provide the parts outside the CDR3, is NAGVMQNPRHLVRRRGQEARLRCSPMKGHSHVYWYRQLPEEGLKFMVYLQKENIIDESGMPKERFSAEFPKEGPSILRIQQVVRGDSAAYFCASSPRGYTEAFFGQGTRLTVV.

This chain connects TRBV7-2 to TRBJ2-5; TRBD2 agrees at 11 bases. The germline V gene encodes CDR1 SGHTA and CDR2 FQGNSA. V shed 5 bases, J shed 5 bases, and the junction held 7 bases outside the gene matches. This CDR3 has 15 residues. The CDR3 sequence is CASSRLAGGSETQYF. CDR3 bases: TGTGCCAGCAGCCGCCTAGCGGGAGGCTCGGAGACCCAGTACTTC.

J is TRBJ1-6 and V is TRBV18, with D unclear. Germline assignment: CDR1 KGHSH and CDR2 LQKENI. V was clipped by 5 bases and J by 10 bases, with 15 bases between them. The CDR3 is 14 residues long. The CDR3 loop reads CASSIGLLNSPLHF. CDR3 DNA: TGTGCCAGCTCAATAGGACTCCTCAACTCACCCCTCCACTTT.

The CDR3 protein is CASSRTSGVYEQYF. Here the CDR3 DNA reads TGTGCCAGCAGCCGGACTAGCGGGGTCTACGAGCAGTACTTC. This sequence joins TRBV7-2 and TRBJ2-7; 12 bases fit TRBD2. The germline V gene has CDR1 SGHTA and CDR2 FQGNSA. The CDR3 has 14 residues. The ends lost 5 bases at V and 3 bases at J; junction bases unmatched: 2.

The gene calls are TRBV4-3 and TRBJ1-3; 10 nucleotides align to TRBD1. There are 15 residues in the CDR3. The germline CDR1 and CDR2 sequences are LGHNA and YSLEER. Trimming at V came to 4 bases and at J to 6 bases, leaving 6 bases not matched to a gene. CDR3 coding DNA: TGCGCCAGCAGCCCCATGGGGACAGGGGTAAACACCATATATTTT. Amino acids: CASSPMGTGVNTIYF.

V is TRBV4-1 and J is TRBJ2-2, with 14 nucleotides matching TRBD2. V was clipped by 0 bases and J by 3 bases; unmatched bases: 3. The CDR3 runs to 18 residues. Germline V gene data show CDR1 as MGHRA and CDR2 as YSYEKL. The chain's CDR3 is CASSQEAGLAGDTGELFF. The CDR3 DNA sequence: TGCGCCAGCAGCCAAGAAGCGGGACTAGCGGGAGACACCGGGGAGCTGTTTTTT.

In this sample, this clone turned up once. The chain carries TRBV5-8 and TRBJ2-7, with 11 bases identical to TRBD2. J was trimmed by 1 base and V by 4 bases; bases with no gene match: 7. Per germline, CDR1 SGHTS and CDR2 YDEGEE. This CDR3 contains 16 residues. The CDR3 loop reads CASSPNSGGVSYEQYF. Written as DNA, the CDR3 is TGTGCCAGCAGCCCGAATAGCGGGGGGGTTTCCTACGAGCAGTACTTC.

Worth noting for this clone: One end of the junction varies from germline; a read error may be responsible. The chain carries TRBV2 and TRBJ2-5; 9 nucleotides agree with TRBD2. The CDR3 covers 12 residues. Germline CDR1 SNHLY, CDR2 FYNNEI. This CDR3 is CASSGSGGMGHF. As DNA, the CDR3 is TGTGCCAGCAGTGGAAGCGGGGGGATGGGGCACTTC. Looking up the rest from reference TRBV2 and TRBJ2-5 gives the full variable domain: EPEVTQTPSHQVTQMGQEVILRCVPISNHLYFYWYRQILGQKVEFLVSFYNNEISEKSEIFDDQFSVERPDGSNFTLKIRSTKLEDSAMYFCASSGSGGMGHFGPGTRLLVL.

CDR3 in amino acids: CASRGGGVLSNTEAFF. The CDR3 DNA reads as TGTGCCAGCAGGGGAGGAGGTGTTTTAAGTAACACTGAAGCTTTCTTT. The V gene is TRBV28, the J gene TRBJ1-1; D ambiguous. The germline V and J ends were trimmed by 6 bases and 2 bases, with 19 bases remaining between them. This CDR3 is 16 amino acids long. CDR1 and CDR2 (germline): MDHEN, SYDVKM.

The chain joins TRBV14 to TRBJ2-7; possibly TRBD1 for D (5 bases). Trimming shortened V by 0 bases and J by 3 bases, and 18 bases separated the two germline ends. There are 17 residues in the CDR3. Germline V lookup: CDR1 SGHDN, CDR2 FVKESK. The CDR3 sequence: CASSQETGGRVVYEQYF. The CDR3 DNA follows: TGTGCCAGCAGCCAAGAAACAGGCGGCCGGGTCGTCTACGAGCAGTACTTC.

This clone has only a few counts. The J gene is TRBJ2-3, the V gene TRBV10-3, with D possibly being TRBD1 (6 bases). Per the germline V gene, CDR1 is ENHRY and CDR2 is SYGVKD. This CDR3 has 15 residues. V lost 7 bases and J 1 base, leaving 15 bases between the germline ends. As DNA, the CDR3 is TGTGCCATCACCGAAACAGGGCCGGGCACAGATACGCAGTATTTT. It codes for CAITETGPGTDTQYF.

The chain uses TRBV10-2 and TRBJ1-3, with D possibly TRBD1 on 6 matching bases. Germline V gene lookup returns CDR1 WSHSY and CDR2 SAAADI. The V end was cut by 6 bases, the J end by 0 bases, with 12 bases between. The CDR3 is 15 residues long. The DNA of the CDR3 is TGCGCCAGCAGACAGGGCAGATCCTCTGGAAACACCATATATTTT. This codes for CASRQGRSSGNTIYF.

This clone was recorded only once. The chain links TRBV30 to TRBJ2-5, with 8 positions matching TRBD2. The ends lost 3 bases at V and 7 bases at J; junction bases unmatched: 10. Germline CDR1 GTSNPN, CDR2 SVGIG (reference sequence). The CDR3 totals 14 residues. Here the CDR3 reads CAWSPRGGSGTQYF. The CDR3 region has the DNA TGTGCCTGGAGCCCCCGGGGGGGCTCGGGGACCCAGTACTTC.

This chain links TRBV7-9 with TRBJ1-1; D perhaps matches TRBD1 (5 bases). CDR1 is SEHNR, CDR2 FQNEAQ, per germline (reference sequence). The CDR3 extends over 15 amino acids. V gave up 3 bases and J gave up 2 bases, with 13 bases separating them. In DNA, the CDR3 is TGTGCCAGCAGCTTCCCTTCAGGGATTAACACTGAAGCTTTCTTT. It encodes CASSFPSGINTEAFF.

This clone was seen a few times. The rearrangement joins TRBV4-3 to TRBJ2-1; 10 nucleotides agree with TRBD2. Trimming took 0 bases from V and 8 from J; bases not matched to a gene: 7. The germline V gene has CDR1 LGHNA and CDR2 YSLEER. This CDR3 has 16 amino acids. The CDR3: CASSQEWGLATHEQFF. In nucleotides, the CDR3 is TGCGCCAGCAGCCAAGAATGGGGACTAGCGACCCATGAGCAGTTCTTC.

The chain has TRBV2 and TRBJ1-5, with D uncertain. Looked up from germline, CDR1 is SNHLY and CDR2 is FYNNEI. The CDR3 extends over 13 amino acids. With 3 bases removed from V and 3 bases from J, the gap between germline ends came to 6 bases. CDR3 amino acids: CASSDEVNQPQHF. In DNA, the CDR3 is TGTGCCAGCAGTGACGAGGTCAATCAGCCCCAGCATTTT.

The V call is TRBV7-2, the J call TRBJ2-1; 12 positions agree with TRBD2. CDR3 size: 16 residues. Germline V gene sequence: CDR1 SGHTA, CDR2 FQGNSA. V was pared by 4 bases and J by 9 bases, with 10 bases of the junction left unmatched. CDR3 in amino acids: CASSSQTSGSYSEQFF. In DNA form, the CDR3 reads TGTGCCAGCAGCTCACAGACTAGCGGGAGTTATAGTGAGCAGTTCTTC.

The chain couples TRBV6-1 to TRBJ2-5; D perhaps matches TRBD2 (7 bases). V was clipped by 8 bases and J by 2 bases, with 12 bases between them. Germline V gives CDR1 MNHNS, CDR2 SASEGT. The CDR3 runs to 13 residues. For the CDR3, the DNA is TGTGCCAGCGCCGCGGGGGCACAAGAGACCCAGTACTTC. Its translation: CASAAGAQETQYF.

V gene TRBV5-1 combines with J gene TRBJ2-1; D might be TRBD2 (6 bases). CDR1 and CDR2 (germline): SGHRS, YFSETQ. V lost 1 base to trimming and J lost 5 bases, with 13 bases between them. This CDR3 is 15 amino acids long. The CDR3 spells CASSLMRGSNNEQFF. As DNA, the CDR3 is TGCGCCAGCAGCTTGATGCGGGGAAGTAACAATGAGCAGTTCTTC. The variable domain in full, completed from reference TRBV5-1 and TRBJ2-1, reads KAGVTQTPRYLIKTRGQQVTLSCSPISGHRSVSWYQQTPGQGLQFLFEYFSETQRNKGNFPGRFSGRQFSNSRSEMNVSTLELGDSALYLCASSLMRGSNNEQFFGPGTRLTVL.

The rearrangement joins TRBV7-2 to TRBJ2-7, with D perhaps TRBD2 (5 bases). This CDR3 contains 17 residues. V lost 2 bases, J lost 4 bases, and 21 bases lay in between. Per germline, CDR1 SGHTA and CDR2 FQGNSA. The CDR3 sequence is CASSLSGGWASIYEQYF. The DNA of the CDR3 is TGTGCCAGCAGCTTATCGGGCGGGTGGGCATCTATTTACGAGCAGTACTTC.

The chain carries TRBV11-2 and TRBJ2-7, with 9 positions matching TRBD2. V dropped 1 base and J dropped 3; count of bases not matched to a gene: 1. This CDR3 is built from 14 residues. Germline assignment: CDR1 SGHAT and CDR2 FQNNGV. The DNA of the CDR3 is TGTGCCAGCAGCTTAGGCGGGGGGGTCTACGAGCAGTACTTC. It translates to CASSLGGGVYEQYF.

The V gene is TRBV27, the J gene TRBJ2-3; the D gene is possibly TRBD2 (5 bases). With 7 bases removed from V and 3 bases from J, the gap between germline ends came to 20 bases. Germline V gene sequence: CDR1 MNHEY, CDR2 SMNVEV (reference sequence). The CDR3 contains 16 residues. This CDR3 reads CASNPNGGRRTDTQYF. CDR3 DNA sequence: TGTGCCAGCAACCCCAATGGAGGCCGGAGAACAGATACGCAGTATTTT.